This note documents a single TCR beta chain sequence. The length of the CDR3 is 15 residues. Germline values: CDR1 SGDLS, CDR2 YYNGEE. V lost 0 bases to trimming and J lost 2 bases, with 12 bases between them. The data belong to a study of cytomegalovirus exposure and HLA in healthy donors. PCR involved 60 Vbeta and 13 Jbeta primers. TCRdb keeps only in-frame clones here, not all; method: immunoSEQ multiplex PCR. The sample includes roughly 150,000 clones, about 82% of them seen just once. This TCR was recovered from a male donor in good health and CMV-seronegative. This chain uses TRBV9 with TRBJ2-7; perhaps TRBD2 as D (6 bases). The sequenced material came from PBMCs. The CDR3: CASSVAAGPTYEQYF. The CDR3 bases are TGTGCCAGCAGCGTAGCGGCGGGGCCCACCTACGAGCAGTACTTC.